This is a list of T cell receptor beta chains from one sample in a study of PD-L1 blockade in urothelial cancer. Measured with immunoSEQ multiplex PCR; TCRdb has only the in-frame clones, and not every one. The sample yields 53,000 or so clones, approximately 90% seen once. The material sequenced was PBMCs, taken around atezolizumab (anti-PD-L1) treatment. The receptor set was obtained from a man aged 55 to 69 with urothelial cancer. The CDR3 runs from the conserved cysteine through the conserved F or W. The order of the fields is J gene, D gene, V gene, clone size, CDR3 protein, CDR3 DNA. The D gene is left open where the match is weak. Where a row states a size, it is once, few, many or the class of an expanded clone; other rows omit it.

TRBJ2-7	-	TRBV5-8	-	CASSFRAGVNEQYF	TGTGCCAGCAGCTTCCGGGCAGGGGTCAACGAGCAGTACTTC
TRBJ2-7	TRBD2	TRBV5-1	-	CASSLVASGGGGEQYF	TGCGCCAGCAGCTTGGTGGCTAGCGGGGGGGGCGGTGAGCAGTACTTC
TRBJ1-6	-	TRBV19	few	CASSRQGQNSPLHF	TGTGCCAGTAGTAGGCAGGGGCAAAATTCACCCCTCCACTTT
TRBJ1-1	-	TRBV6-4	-	CASSDPLQGRAFF	TGTGCCAGCAGTGATCCCTTACAGGGACGAGCTTTCTTT
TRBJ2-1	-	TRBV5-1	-	CASSRLVTNNEQFF	TGCGCCAGCAGCCGACTAGTAACTAACAATGAGCAGTTCTTC
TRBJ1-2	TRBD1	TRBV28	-	CASSEGGGYGYTF	TGTGCCAGCAGTGAAGGGGGCGGCTATGGCTACACCTTC
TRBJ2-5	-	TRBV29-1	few	CSVEEHGGRGAETQYF	TGCAGCGTTGAAGAGCATGGCGGTCGGGGGGCAGAGACCCAGTACTTC
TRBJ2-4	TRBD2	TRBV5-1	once	CASSSRSGNYLAKNIQYF	TGCGCCAGCAGCTCCCGGAGCGGGAACTACCTAGCCAAAAACATTCAGTACTTC
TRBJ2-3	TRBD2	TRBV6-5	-	CASSYVAGKADTQYF	TGTGCCAGCAGTTACGTAGCGGGGAAGGCAGATACGCAGTATTTT
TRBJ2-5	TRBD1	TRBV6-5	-	CASSYRTGRGQETQYF	TGTGCCAGCAGTTACAGGACAGGAAGGGGGCAAGAGACCCAGTACTTC
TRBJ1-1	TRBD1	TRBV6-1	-	CASGPRTGHTEAFF	TGTGCCAGCGGGCCCCGGACAGGGCACACTGAAGCTTTCTTT
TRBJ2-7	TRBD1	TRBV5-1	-	CASSRGQGEKQYF	TGCGCCAGCAGCAGGGGACAGGGAGAGAAGCAGTACTTC
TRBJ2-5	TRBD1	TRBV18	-	CASSPGDRGRETQYF	TGTGCCAGCTCACCGGGAGACAGGGGGCGAGAGACCCAGTACTTC
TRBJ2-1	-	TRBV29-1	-	CSTRSSYNEQFF	TGCAGCACGAGGAGCTCCTACAATGAGCAGTTCTTC
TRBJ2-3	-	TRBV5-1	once	CASSLQGAGTDTQYF	TGCGCCAGCAGCTTGCAAGGGGCTGGCACAGATACGCAGTATTTT
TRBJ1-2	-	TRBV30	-	CAWSVSGGYTF	TGTGCCTGGAGTGTGTCGGGTGGCTACACCTTC
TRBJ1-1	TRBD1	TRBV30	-	CACTGGFTEAFF	TGTGCCTGCACAGGGGGCTTCACTGAAGCTTTCTTT
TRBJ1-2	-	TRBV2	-	CASSDPPAGNYGYTF	TGTGCCAGCAGTGACCCTCCCGCGGGGAATTATGGCTACACCTTC
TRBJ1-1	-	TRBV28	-	CASRDGTLVDAFF	TGTGCCAGCAGGGACGGGACACTGGTGGACGCTTTCTTT
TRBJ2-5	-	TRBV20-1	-	CSAGRETQYF	TGCAGTGCGGGGAGAGAGACCCAGTACTTC
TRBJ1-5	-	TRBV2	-	CASRFGGQVNQPQHF	TGTGCCAGCAGGTTCGGGGGGCAGGTCAATCAGCCCCAGCATTTT
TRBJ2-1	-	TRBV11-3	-	CASSLGVYNEQFF	TGTGCCAGCAGCCTCGGAGTCTACAATGAGCAGTTCTTC
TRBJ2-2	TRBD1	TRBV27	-	CASSLGQGNTGELFF	TGTGCCAGCAGTTTGGGACAGGGGAATACCGGGGAGCTGTTTTTT
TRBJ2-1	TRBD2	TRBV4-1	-	CASSLQRGGPGEQFF	TGCGCCAGCAGCCTCCAGCGGGGGGGCCCTGGTGAGCAGTTCTTC
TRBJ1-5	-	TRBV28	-	CASSLAGAGQPQHF	TGTGCCAGCAGCCTAGCGGGGGCAGGTCAGCCCCAGCATTTT
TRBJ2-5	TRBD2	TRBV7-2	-	CASSLPPSGGGIKTQYF	TGTGCCAGCAGCTTACCCCCTAGCGGGGGTGGTATTAAGACCCAGTACTTC
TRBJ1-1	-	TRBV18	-	CASSPPGRENTEAFF	TGTGCCAGCTCACCGCCGGGGAGGGAAAACACTGAAGCTTTCTTT
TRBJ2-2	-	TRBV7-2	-	CASSSSNTGELFF	TGTGCCAGCAGCTCCAGTAACACCGGGGAGCTGTTTTTT
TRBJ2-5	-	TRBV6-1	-	CASTLQARTQYF	TGTGCCAGCACGTTACAGGCGAGGACCCAGTACTTC
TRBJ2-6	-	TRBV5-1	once	CASSFLAGANVLTF	TGCGCCAGCAGCTTCTTAGCTGGGGCCAACGTCCTGACTTTC
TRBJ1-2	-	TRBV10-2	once	CASSEAGWLGYTF	TGCGCCAGCAGTGAGGCAGGGTGGTTAGGCTACACCTTC
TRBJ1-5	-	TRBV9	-	CASSATGTSNQPQHF	TGTGCCAGCAGCGCCACCGGGACAAGCAATCAGCCCCAGCATTTT
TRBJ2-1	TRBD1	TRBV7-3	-	CASSPQGANYNEQFF	TGTGCCAGCAGCCCACAGGGGGCGAACTACAATGAGCAGTTCTTC
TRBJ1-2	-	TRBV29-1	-	CSVALAGVGYGYTF	TGCAGCGTTGCGTTGGCCGGGGTTGGCTATGGCTACACCTTC
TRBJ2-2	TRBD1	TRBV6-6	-	CASSLRGGANTGELFF	TGTGCCAGCAGTTTGCGAGGGGGCGCGAACACCGGGGAGCTGTTTTTT
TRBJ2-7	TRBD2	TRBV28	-	CATSGTSGSGGYYEQYF	TGTGCCACCTCCGGGACTAGCGGGAGTGGAGGCTACTACGAGCAGTACTTC
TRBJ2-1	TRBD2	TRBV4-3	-	CASSREGLAGGYEQFF	TGCGCCAGCAGCCGCGAGGGACTAGCGGGAGGTTATGAGCAGTTCTTC
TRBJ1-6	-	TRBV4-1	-	CASSQPADSFYNSPLHF	TGCGCCAGCAGCCAACCCGCCGACAGCTTTTATAATTCACCCCTCCACTTT
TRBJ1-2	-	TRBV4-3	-	CASSQDETAPRYTF	TGCGCCAGCAGCCAAGACGAAACAGCCCCCCGCTACACCTTC
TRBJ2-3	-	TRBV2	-	CASSPDSDTQYF	TGTGCCAGCAGTCCTGACTCGGATACGCAGTATTTT
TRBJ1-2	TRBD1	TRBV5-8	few	CASSYTTGGNYGYTF	TGTGCCAGCAGCTATACGACAGGGGGCAACTATGGCTACACCTTC
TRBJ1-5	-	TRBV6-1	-	CASSMRSNQPQHF	TGTGCCAGCAGTATGAGGAGCAATCAGCCCCAGCATTTT